The next 11 T cell receptor beta chains were all read from a single sample in a study of blood T cell repertoires in COVID-19 (dated by TCRdb to 2018 to 2020). Library preparation was by the immunoSEQ multiplex PCR assay. TCRdb retrieved this table from immuneACCESS and kept in-frame rearrangements only. Not all clones are present; in checked studies, unresolved V genes account for under half, and no reason is known for the remainder. This sample holds about 160,000 clones; over 80% were observed only once. 4.8% of the sample is held by the ten biggest clonotypes. The sequenced material came from peripheral blood. The origin of the receptors is a man aged 30 to 45 with COVID-19, enrolled during active disease.

The chain joins TRBV20-1 to TRBJ2-2; no clear D gene. The CDR3 has 11 amino acids. Germline loops: CDR1 DFQATT, CDR2 SNEGSKA (reference sequence). V was shortened by 3 bases and J by 4 bases, with 3 bases between the two germline ends. The CDR3 spells CSASRTGELFF. The DNA for the CDR3 is TGCAGTGCTAGCCGCACCGGGGAGCTGTTTTTT.

This chain connects TRBV18 to TRBJ1-2; 9 nucleotides line up with TRBD1. Germline-derived CDR1 and CDR2 are KGHSH and LQKENI. The CDR3 is made up of 14 amino acids. After removal of 3 bases from V and 8 bases from J, the junction contained 7 bases not matched to a gene. The DNA of the CDR3 is TGTGCCAGCTCACCTGGGACAGGGCAGGACGGCTACACCTTC. Residues: CASSPGTGQDGYTF. Full variable domain (remainder filled in from reference TRBV18 and TRBJ1-2): NAGVMQNPRHLVRRRGQEARLRCSPMKGHSHVYWYRQLPEEGLKFMVYLQKENIIDESGMPKERFSAEFPKEGPSILRIQQVVRGDSAAYFCASSPGTGQDGYTFGSGTRLTVV.

This chain connects TRBV10-3 to TRBJ1-1; 7 bases are a match to TRBD1. Germline V CDR1 and CDR2: ENHRY, SYGVKD. This CDR3 contains 15 residues. V lost 4 bases to trimming and J lost 3 bases; unmatched junction nucleotides: 8. The CDR3: CAISGGDRDDTEAFF. In nucleotides, the CDR3 is TGTGCCATCAGTGGAGGTGACAGGGATGACACTGAAGCTTTCTTT.

This chain uses TRBV27 with TRBJ2-5; D is perhaps TRBD2 (6 bases). The CDR3 runs 14 residues. Between the trimmed V and J ends, which lost 5 bases and 5 bases, there was a span of 15 bases. The germline gives CDR1 MNHEY, CDR2 SMNVEV (reference sequence). The CDR3 DNA reads TGTGCCAGCAGTCCGGGGACCGGAGGGGAGACCCAGTACTTC. Protein product: CASSPGTGGETQYF.

The chain recombines TRBV5-8 with TRBJ1-1, with D perhaps TRBD1 (6 bases). Germline CDR1 SGHTS, CDR2 YDEGEE. V lost 4 bases and J 8 bases, leaving 9 bases between the germline ends. This CDR3 spans 11 amino acids. CDR3 protein: CASSNTGEAFF. In DNA, the CDR3 is TGTGCCAGCAGCAATACAGGGGAAGCTTTCTTT.

The count of this clone is one. V is TRBV5-4 and J is TRBJ2-1, with 10 bases aligning to TRBD1. This CDR3 has 15 residues. Germline V gene sequence: CDR1 SGHNT, CDR2 YYREEE (reference sequence). The trim removed 0 bases at V and 9 bases at J, leaving 6 bases unmatched. The CDR3 reads CASSLGQGATVEQFF. CDR3 coding DNA: TGTGCCAGCAGCTTGGGACAGGGGGCGACGGTTGAGCAGTTCTTC.

The chain is built from TRBV7-2 and TRBJ2-7; 14 bases align to TRBD2. This CDR3 spans 15 amino acids. Germline V lookup: CDR1 SGHTA, CDR2 FQGNSA. Losses at the gene ends were 4 bases for V and 2 bases for J; bases not matched to a gene: 1. As DNA, the CDR3 is TGTGCCAGCAGCTGGACTAGCGGGAGGACCTACGAGCAGTACTTC. Its translation is CASSWTSGRTYEQYF.

The V gene is TRBV12-3 or TRBV12-4, the J gene TRBJ1-2, with 8 bases identical to TRBD1. This CDR3 contains 13 residues. With V trimmed by 7 bases and J by 7 bases, 8 bases remained unmatched. CDR3 in DNA: TGTGCCAGCACCCATCAGGGGGCGGGTGGCTACACCTTC. The encoded protein is CASTHQGAGGYTF.

This chain links TRBV7-9 with TRBJ2-7; a weak D match, TRBD2 (5 bases). The V end lost 1 base, the J end lost 7 bases, and 17 bases lay between the germline ends. Germline V gene sequence: CDR1 SEHNR, CDR2 FQNEAQ (reference sequence). The CDR3 extends over 15 amino acids. CDR3 nucleotide sequence: TGTGCCAGCAGCTTAGGGAGGAGCGGCGTTGAGGAGCAGTACTTC. This gives the protein CASSLGRSGVEEQYF.

This sequence joins TRBV27 and TRBJ2-2; D perhaps matches TRBD1 (8 bases). The CDR3 is 16 amino acids. CDR1 is MNHEY and CDR2 is SMNVEV in the germline V gene (reference sequence). Trimming took off 6 bases at V and 6 bases at J, with 20 bases between the two ends. The DNA for the CDR3 is TGTGCCAGCAGCCATACAACAGGGGGGGCGCCCGGGGAGCTGTTTTTT. Amino acids: CASSHTTGGAPGELFF.

This chain connects TRBV19 to TRBJ2-7; 10 bases map to TRBD2. Germline trimming cut 10 bases from V and 6 bases from J; bases unmatched to any gene: 3. The CDR3 sequence is 11 residues long. In germline, CDR1 is LNHDA, CDR2 SQIVND (reference sequence). This CDR3 reads CATASGSEQYF. CDR3 nucleotides: TGTGCCACCGCTAGCGGGAGCGAGCAGTACTTC.